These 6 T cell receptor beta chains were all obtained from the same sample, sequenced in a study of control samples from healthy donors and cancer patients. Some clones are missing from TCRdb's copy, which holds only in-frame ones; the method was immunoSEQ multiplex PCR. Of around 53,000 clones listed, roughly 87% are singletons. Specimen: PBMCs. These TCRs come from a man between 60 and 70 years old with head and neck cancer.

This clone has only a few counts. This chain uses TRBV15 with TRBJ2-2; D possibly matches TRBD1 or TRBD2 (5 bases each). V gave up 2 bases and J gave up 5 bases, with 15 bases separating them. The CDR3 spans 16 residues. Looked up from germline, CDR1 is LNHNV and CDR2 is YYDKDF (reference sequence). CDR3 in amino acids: CATSRRTQRGTGELFF. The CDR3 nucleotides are TGTGCCACCAGCAGACGGACCCAGAGGGGAACCGGGGAGCTGTTTTTT.

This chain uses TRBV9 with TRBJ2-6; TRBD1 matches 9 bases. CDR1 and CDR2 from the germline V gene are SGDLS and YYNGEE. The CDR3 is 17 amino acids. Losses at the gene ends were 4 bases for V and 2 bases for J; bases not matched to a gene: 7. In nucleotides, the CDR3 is TGTGCCAGCAGCCATTACCGGGACAGGGCTGGGGCCAACGTCCTGACTTTC. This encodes CASSHYRDRAGANVLTF.

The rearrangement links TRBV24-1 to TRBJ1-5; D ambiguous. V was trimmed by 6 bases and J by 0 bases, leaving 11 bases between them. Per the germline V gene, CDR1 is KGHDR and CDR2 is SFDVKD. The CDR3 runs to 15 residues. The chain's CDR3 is CATSWAIFSNQPQHF. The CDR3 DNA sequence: TGTGCCACCAGTTGGGCAATTTTTAGCAATCAGCCCCAGCATTTT.

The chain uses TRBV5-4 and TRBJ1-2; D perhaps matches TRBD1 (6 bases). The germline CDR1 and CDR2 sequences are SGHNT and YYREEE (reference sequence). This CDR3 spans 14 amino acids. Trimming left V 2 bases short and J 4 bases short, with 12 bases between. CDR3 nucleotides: TGTGCCAGCAGCTTTGCTGGGGGCTCCTATGGCTACACCTTC. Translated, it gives CASSFAGGSYGYTF.

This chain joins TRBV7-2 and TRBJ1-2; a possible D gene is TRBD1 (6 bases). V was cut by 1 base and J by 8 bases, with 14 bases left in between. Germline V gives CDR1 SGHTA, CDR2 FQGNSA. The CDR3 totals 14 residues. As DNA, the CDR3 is TGTGCCAGCAGCTTAGGGGGGGGCCCCCGGGGCTACACCTTC. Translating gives CASSLGGGPRGYTF. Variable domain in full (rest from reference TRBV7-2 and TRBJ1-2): GAGVSQSPSNKVTEKGKDVELRCDPISGHTALYWYRQSLGQGLEFLIYFQGNSAPDKSGLPSDRFSAERTGGSVSTLTIQRTQQEDSAVYLCASSLGGGPRGYTFGSGTRLTVV.

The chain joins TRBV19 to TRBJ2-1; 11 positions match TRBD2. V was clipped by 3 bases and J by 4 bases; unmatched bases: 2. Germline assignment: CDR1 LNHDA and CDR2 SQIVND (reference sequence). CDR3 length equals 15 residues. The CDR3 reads CASSISGRVYNEQFF. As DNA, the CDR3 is TGTGCCAGTAGTATTAGCGGGAGGGTATACAATGAGCAGTTCTTC.